What follows are 28 T cell receptor beta chains derived from one specimen sequenced in a study of cytomegalovirus exposure and HLA in healthy donors. Researchers ran the PCR with 60 Vbeta and 13 Jbeta primers. Some clones are missing from TCRdb's copy, which holds only in-frame ones; the method was immunoSEQ multiplex PCR. The repertoire holds about 180,000 clones, around four fifths seen once, with about 4% in the top ten. The source material was PBMCs. The receptors stem from a woman aged 55-69 years in good health and CMV-seropositive.

This clone came up a few times. This rearrangement joins TRBV19 to TRBJ2-1, with 8 bases aligning to TRBD1. Germline V lookup: CDR1 LNHDA, CDR2 SQIVND (reference sequence). The CDR3 is 15 residues long. J gave up 8 bases and V 3 bases, and 9 bases lay outside the gene matches. Here the CDR3 reads CASSIGQGAVDEQFF. The CDR3 bases are TGTGCCAGTAGTATCGGCCAGGGGGCGGTGGATGAGCAGTTCTTC.

A remark on this clone: Additional DNA sequences in this sample encode the identical CDR3. The rearrangement links TRBV7-3 to TRBJ1-1; 8 bases are a match to TRBD1. Germline V lookup: CDR1 SGHTA, CDR2 FQGTGA. The CDR3 is 14 residues long. J was trimmed by 6 bases and V by 5 bases; bases with no gene match: 8. CDR3 sequence reads: CASSQGTGSAEAFF. DNA for the CDR3: TGTGCCAGCAGCCAAGGGACAGGTAGCGCTGAAGCTTTCTTT.

The J gene is TRBJ2-3, the V gene TRBV5-1; TRBD1 might be the D (6 bases). Trimming pared 0 bases from V and 1 base from J, leaving 9 bases between. CDR1 and CDR2 from the germline V gene are SGHRS and YFSETQ. There are 15 residues in the CDR3. The CDR3, as DNA: TGCGCCAGCAGCTTGGCCCCAGGGGGCACAGATACGCAGTATTTT. Amino acid sequence: CASSLAPGGTDTQYF.

The V gene is TRBV5-4, the J gene TRBJ2-1; 7 bases fit TRBD2. The V gene end was trimmed by 0 bases and the J gene end by 8 bases; junction bases not matched to a gene: 11. The CDR3 loop spans 16 amino acids. Germline V gene sequence: CDR1 SGHNT, CDR2 YYREEE (reference sequence). CDR3 coding DNA: TGTGCCAGCAGCTTGGGGACACCCGCGGGGGTACATGAGCAGTTCTTC. Its translation: CASSLGTPAGVHEQFF.

This clone was recorded a few times. The chain links TRBV27 to TRBJ2-5, with unresolved D. Germline V gene lookup returns CDR1 MNHEY and CDR2 SMNVEV (reference sequence). The CDR3 consists of 11 residues. Trimming cost V 5 bases and J 5 bases, with 6 bases left between them. CDR3 in amino acids: CASSPGETQYF. CDR3 bases: TGTGCCAGCAGTCCCGGGGAGACCCAGTACTTC.

CDR3 residues: CASSQPGGDEAFF. The CDR3 nucleotides read TGCGCCAGCAGCCAACCGGGGGGAGATGAAGCTTTCTTT. The rearrangement joins TRBV4-3 to TRBJ1-1; weak D call: TRBD1 (5 bases). V lost 2 bases to trimming and J lost 7 bases, with 11 bases between them. CDR1 is LGHNA, CDR2 YSLEER, per germline. This CDR3 is 13 amino acids long.

The rearrangement joins TRBV14 to TRBJ2-5; D gene ambiguous. The CDR3 totals 14 residues. Trimming stripped 1 base from V and 2 bases from J, with 8 bases between. CDR1 and CDR2 from the germline V gene are SGHDN and FVKESK. CDR3 sequence (DNA): TGTGCCAGCAGCCAAGTTCGGTTACAAGAGACCCAGTACTTC. The encoded protein is CASSQVRLQETQYF.

CDR3 amino acids: CASSPRGEKLFF. CDR3 in DNA: TGTGCCAGCAGCCCAAGGGGCGAAAAACTGTTTTTT. The rearrangement joins TRBV4-2 to TRBJ1-4; D perhaps matches TRBD1 (5 bases). The germline V gene has CDR1 LGHNA and CDR2 YNFKEQ. V shed 4 bases and J shed 8 bases, with 8 bases lying between them. There are 12 residues in the CDR3.

The genes are TRBV5-6 and TRBJ1-5; 7 bases are shared with TRBD1. J lost 4 bases, V lost 1 base, and 11 bases had no gene match. This CDR3 comprises 17 residues. The germline CDR1 and CDR2 sequences are SGHDT and YYEEEE. CDR3 nucleotide sequence: TGTGCCAGCAGCTTGATGGGGGACAGCCCCTTAAATCAGCCCCAGCATTTT. Translating gives CASSLMGDSPLNQPQHF.

The V and J genes are TRBV7-9 and TRBJ2-2, with D perhaps TRBD1 (6 bases). The germline V and J ends were trimmed by 6 bases and 1 base, with 12 bases remaining between them. Germline V lookup: CDR1 SEHNR, CDR2 FQNEAQ (reference sequence). This CDR3 contains 15 residues. The CDR3 DNA is TGTGCCAGCAGTTACGGACAGATGAACACCGGGGAGCTGTTTTTT. This codes for CASSYGQMNTGELFF.

The chain recombines TRBV7-9 with TRBJ2-7; the match to TRBD2 covers 11 bases. Trimming took 2 bases from V and 4 from J; bases not matched to a gene: 10. Germline V lookup: CDR1 SEHNR, CDR2 FQNEAQ (reference sequence). This CDR3 contains 17 residues. The CDR3 region is CASSLPTMTSGDYEQYF. The CDR3 DNA reads TGTGCCAGCAGCTTACCTACAATGACTAGCGGGGATTACGAGCAGTACTTC.

The gene calls are TRBV5-4 and TRBJ1-5, with 10 bases that match TRBD1. The CDR3 is 14 amino acids. Looked up from germline, CDR1 is SGHNT and CDR2 is YYREEE (reference sequence). Unmatched junction bases numbered 2, after V lost 3 bases and J lost 5 bases. CDR3: CASSYGTGDQPQHF. DNA of the CDR3: TGTGCCAGCAGCTATGGGACAGGGGATCAGCCCCAGCATTTT.

J is TRBJ2-1 and V is TRBV5-1; TRBD2 agrees at 9 bases. Germline V lookup: CDR1 SGHRS, CDR2 YFSETQ. This CDR3 is built from 15 residues. After removal of 7 bases from V and 9 bases from J, the junction contained 14 bases not matched to a gene. This CDR3 is CASLAGASGVTEQFF. The CDR3 region has the DNA TGCGCCAGCCTCGCGGGGGCTAGCGGGGTCACTGAGCAGTTCTTC. The complete variable domain, with remaining parts taken from reference TRBV5-1 and TRBJ2-1, reads KAGVTQTPRYLIKTRGQQVTLSCSPISGHRSVSWYQQTPGQGLQFLFEYFSETQRNKGNFPGRFSGRQFSNSRSEMNVSTLELGDSALYLCASLAGASGVTEQFFGPGTRLTVL.

The CDR3 sequence is CASSSGGGDYGYTF. For the CDR3, the DNA is TGTGCCAGTAGTTCAGGCGGAGGTGACTATGGCTACACCTTC. The V and J genes are TRBV19 and TRBJ1-2; no firm D call. The CDR3 covers 14 residues. Germline V CDR1 and CDR2: LNHDA, SQIVND (reference sequence). The V end was cut by 5 bases, the J end by 3 bases, with 13 bases between.

This sequence joins TRBV7-2 and TRBJ2-5; possibly TRBD2 for D (6 bases). The germline gives CDR1 SGHTA, CDR2 FQGNSA. V gave up 3 bases and J gave up 5 bases, with 10 bases separating them. CDR3 size: 13 residues. CDR3 protein: CASSFGGRETQYF. The CDR3 nucleotides are TGTGCCAGCAGCTTCGGAGGGCGGGAGACCCAGTACTTC.

CDR3 DNA sequence: TGTGCCAGCAGTTCCTTGCAAGGAGGTTGGACAGATACGCAGTATTTT. Translation: CASSSLQGGWTDTQYF. The chain joins TRBV27 to TRBJ2-3; a weak D match, TRBD2 (5 bases). CDR3 length equals 16 residues. V was pared by 4 bases and J by 3 bases, with 17 bases between. The germline V gene has CDR1 MNHEY and CDR2 SMNVEV (reference sequence).

This clone was detected a few times. The chain joins TRBV7-6 to TRBJ1-1; 8 nucleotides match TRBD1. This CDR3 has 14 amino acids. The germline V gene encodes CDR1 SGHVS and CDR2 FNYEAQ. Germline trimming cut 6 bases from V and 6 bases from J; bases unmatched to any gene: 9. CDR3 region: CASRLQGEGSEAFF. CDR3 bases: TGTGCCAGCAGGTTACAGGGGGAAGGCTCTGAAGCTTTCTTT.

V gene TRBV9 combines with J gene TRBJ1-1; D possibly corresponds to TRBD1 (5 bases). Germline V gene sequence: CDR1 SGDLS, CDR2 YYNGEE. The V and J ends lost 0 bases and 4 bases respectively, with 10 bases between them. The CDR3 is 14 residues long. The DNA for the CDR3 is TGTGCCAGCAGCGTAGATTCAGGGCGCACTGAAGCTTTCTTT. It yields the protein CASSVDSGRTEAFF.

J is TRBJ2-3 and V is TRBV9, with 8 bases matching TRBD2. The trim removed 4 bases at V and 4 bases at J, leaving 5 bases unmatched. CDR1 is SGDLS, CDR2 YYNGEE, per germline. The CDR3 length is 14 residues. CDR3 region: CASSILAGADTQYF. The CDR3 DNA reads TGTGCCAGCAGCATCCTAGCGGGCGCAGATACGCAGTATTTT.

The chain has TRBV6-1 and TRBJ1-2; D gene uncertain. There are 12 residues in the CDR3. V was cut by 6 bases and J by 8 bases, with 13 bases left in between. In germline, CDR1 is MNHNS, CDR2 SASEGT. The CDR3 is CASSGERRGYTF. The CDR3, as DNA: TGTGCCAGCAGCGGAGAACGGAGGGGCTACACCTTC.

This clone was detected a few times. The chain's CDR3 is CASSVWTGRDTEAFF. CDR3 coding DNA: TGCGCCAGCAGTGTTTGGACAGGGAGGGACACTGAAGCTTTCTTT. This chain links TRBV5-1 with TRBJ1-1; 8 bases agree with TRBD1. This CDR3 has 15 residues. Per the germline V gene, CDR1 is SGHRS and CDR2 is YFSETQ. The junction had 9 bases not matched to a gene; V was cut back by 5 bases and J by 3 bases.

The gene calls are TRBV2 and TRBJ1-5; the D is unclear. Per the germline V gene, CDR1 is SNHLY and CDR2 is FYNNEI. This CDR3 region has 14 residues. The V end was cut by 3 bases, the J end by 6 bases, with 12 bases between. The CDR3: CASSDPRGSQPQHF. CDR3 in DNA: TGTGCCAGCAGTGATCCCCGGGGAAGTCAGCCCCAGCATTTT. The whole variable domain, filled in from reference TRBV2 and TRBJ1-5, reads EPEVTQTPSHQVTQMGQEVILRCVPISNHLYFYWYRQILGQKVEFLVSFYNNEISEKSEIFDDQFSVERPDGSNFTLKIRSTKLEDSAMYFCASSDPRGSQPQHFGDGTRLSIL.

The CDR3: CSVSDRGGYGYTF. The CDR3, as DNA: TGCAGCGTTTCCGACAGGGGCGGCTATGGCTACACCTTC. The chain links TRBV29-1 to TRBJ1-2; 8 bases are shared with TRBD1. This CDR3 region has 13 residues. Germline assignment: CDR1 SQVTM and CDR2 ANQGSEA. Losses at the gene ends were 5 bases for V and 4 bases for J; bases not matched to a gene: 6.

The chain has TRBV5-1 and TRBJ2-4, with 16 nucleotides matching TRBD2. The CDR3 runs to 19 residues. The V segment lost 5 bases and the J segment 6 bases; nucleotides outside the gene matches: 14. Germline loops: CDR1 SGHRS, CDR2 YFSETQ. The CDR3 DNA reads TGCGCCAGCAGTTTGTCCCTCGGGGGACTAGCGGGAGGGGGAAACATTCAGTACTTC. Translation: CASSLSLGGLAGGGNIQYF. Full variable domain (rest looked up from reference TRBV5-1 and TRBJ2-4): KAGVTQTPRYLIKTRGQQVTLSCSPISGHRSVSWYQQTPGQGLQFLFEYFSETQRNKGNFPGRFSGRQFSNSRSEMNVSTLELGDSALYLCASSLSLGGLAGGGNIQYFGAGTRLSVL.

This clone has a single count. V gene TRBV4-1 combines with J gene TRBJ2-5; the D gene is possibly TRBD1 (5 bases). The germline CDR1 and CDR2 sequences are MGHRA and YSYEKL. V dropped 2 bases and J dropped 3 bases, with 10 bases sitting between them. The CDR3 extends over 14 amino acids. The CDR3 spells CASSQRQTEETQYF. For the CDR3, the DNA is TGCGCCAGCAGCCAACGTCAGACAGAAGAGACCCAGTACTTC.

This rearrangement joins TRBV9 to TRBJ1-2; no clear D. The CDR3 has 13 amino acids. V was shortened by 0 bases and J by 1 base, with 4 bases between the two germline ends. Germline assignment: CDR1 SGDLS and CDR2 YYNGEE. The CDR3 DNA is TGTGCCAGCAGCGTAGCTAGTAACTATGGCTACACCTTC. It is translated as CASSVASNYGYTF.

The chain combines TRBV11-2 with TRBJ2-1; possible D gene TRBD2, 5 bases. CDR3 size: 14 residues. The germline CDR1 and CDR2 sequences are SGHAT and FQNNGV. V was clipped by 1 base and J by 7 bases, with 11 bases between them. The CDR3 DNA reads as TGTGCCAGCAGCTTAGCGGGAACACCGAATGAGCAGTTCTTC. Its protein is CASSLAGTPNEQFF. The full variable domain, rest sourced from reference TRBV11-2 and TRBJ2-1, is EAGVAQSPRYKIIEKRQSVAFWCNPISGHATLYWYQQILGQGPKLLIQFQNNGVVDDSQLPKDRFSAERLKGVDSTLKIQPAKLEDSAVYLCASSLAGTPNEQFFGPGTRLTVL.

This clone was counted between two and nine times. The V gene is TRBV16, the J gene TRBJ1-5, with TRBD1 as a possible D gene (5 bases). CDR1 KGHSY and CDR2 FQNENV come from the germline V gene. The CDR3 has 15 residues. The germline V and J ends were trimmed by 2 bases and 0 bases, with 8 bases remaining between them. The CDR3 coding sequence is TGTGCCAGCAGCCAAGGGGCTTATAGCAATCAGCCCCAGCATTTT. Translating gives CASSQGAYSNQPQHF. The full variable domain, with the rest looked up from reference TRBV16 and TRBJ1-5, is GEEVAQTPKHLVRGEGQKAKLYCAPIKGHSYVFWYQQVLKNEFKFLISFQNENVFDETGMPKERFSAKCLPNSPCSLEIQATKLEDSAVYFCASSQGAYSNQPQHFGDGTRLSIL.